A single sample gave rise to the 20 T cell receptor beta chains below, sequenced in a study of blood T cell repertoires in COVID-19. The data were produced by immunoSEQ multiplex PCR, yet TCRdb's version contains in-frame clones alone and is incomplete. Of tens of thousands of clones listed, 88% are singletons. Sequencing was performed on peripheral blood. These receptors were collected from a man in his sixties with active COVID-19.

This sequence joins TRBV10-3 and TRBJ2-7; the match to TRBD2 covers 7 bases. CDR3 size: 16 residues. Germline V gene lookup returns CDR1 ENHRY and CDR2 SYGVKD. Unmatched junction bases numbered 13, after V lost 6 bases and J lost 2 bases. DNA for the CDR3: TGTGCCATCAGCGGAGGGCCGGGGGGTCTCGCCTACGAGCAGTACTTC. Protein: CAISGGPGGLAYEQYF.

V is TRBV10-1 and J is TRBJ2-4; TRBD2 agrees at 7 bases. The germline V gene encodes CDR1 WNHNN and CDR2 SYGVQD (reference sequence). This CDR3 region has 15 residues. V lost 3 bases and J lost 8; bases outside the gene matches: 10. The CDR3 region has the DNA TGCGCCAGCAGTGACGGCGGGAGAGGGGTAGACATTCAGTACTTC. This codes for CASSDGGRGVDIQYF.

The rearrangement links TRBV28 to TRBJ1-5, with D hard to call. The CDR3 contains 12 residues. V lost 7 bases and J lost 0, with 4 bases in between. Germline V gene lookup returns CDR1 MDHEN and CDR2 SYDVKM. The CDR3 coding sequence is TGTGCCAGCACTTATAGCAATCAGCCCCAGCATTTT. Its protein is CASTYSNQPQHF.

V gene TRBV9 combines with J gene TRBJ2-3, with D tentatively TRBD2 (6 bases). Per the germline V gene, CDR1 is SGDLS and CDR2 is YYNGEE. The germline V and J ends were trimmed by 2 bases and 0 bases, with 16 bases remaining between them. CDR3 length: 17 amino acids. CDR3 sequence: CASSVGDPSVSTDTQYF. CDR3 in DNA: TGTGCCAGCAGCGTGGGGGACCCTAGCGTGAGCACAGATACGCAGTATTTT.

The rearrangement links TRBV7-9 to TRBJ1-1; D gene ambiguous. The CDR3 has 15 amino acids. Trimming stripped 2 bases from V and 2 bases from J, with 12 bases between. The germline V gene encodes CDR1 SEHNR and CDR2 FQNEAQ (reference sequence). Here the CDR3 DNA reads TGTGCCAGCAGCTTATTCCCGGCGGGTAACACTGAAGCTTTCTTT. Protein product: CASSLFPAGNTEAFF.

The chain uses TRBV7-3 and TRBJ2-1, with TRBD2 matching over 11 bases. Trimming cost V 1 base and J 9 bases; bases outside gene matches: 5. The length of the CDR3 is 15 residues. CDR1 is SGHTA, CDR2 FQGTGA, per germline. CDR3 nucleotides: TGTGCCAGCAGCTTAATTGGACTAGCGGGTTTTGAGCAGTTCTTC. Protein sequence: CASSLIGLAGFEQFF.

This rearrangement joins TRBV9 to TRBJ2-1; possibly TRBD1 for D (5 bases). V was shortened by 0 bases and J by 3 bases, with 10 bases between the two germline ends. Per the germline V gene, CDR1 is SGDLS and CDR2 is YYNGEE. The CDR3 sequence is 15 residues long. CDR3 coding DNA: TGTGCCAGCAGCGTAGAAGGGGCAGGCTACAATGAGCAGTTCTTC. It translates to CASSVEGAGYNEQFF.

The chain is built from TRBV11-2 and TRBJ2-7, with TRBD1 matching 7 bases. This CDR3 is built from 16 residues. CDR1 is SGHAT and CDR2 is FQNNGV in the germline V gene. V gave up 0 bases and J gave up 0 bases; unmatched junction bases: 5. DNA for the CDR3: TGTGCCAGCAGCTTAGATTTGGGACAGAGCTCCTACGAGCAGTACTTC. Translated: CASSLDLGQSSYEQYF.

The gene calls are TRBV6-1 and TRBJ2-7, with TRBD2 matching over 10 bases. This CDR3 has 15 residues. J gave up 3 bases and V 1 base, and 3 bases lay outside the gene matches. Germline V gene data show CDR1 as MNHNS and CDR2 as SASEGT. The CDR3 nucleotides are TGTGCCAGCAGTGAAGGGACTAGCGGTGGCTACGAGCAGTACTTC. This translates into CASSEGTSGGYEQYF.

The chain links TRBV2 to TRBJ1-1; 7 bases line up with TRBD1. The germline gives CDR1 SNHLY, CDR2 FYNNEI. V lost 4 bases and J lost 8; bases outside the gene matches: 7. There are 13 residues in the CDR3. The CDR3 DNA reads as TGTGCCAGCAGTGCCGGACAGGTCTCCGAAGCTTTCTTT. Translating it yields CASSAGQVSEAFF.

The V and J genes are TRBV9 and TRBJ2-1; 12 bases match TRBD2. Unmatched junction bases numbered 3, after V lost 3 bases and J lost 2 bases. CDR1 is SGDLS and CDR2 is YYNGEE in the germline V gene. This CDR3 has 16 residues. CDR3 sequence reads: CASSATSGGTYNEQFF. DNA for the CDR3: TGTGCCAGCAGCGCCACTAGCGGGGGGACCTACAATGAGCAGTTCTTC.

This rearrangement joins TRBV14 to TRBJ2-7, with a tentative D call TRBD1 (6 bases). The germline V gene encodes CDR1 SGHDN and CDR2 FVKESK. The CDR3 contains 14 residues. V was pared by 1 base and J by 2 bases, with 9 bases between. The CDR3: CASSQGQGPYEQYF. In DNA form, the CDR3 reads TGTGCCAGCAGCCAAGGGCAGGGGCCCTACGAGCAGTACTTC.

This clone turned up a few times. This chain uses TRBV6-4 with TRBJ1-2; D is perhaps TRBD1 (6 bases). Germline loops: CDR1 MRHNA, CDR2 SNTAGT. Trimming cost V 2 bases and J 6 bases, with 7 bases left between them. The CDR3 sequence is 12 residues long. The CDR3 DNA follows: TGTGCCAGCAGTGACAGGGGGAATGGCTACACCTTC. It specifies CASSDRGNGYTF.

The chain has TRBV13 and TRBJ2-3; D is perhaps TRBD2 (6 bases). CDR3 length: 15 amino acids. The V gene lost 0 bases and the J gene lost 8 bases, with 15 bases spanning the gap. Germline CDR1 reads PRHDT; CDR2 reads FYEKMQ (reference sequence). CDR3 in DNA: TGTGCCAGCAGCTTAGGCGGCGGGAATGGGGTTACGCAGTATTTT. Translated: CASSLGGGNGVTQYF. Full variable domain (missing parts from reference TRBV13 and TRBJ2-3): AAGVIQSPRHLIKEKRETATLKCYPIPRHDTVYWYQQGPGQDPQFLISFYEKMQSDKGSIPDRFSAQQFSDYHSELNMSSLELGDSALYFCASSLGGGNGVTQYFGPGTRLTVL.

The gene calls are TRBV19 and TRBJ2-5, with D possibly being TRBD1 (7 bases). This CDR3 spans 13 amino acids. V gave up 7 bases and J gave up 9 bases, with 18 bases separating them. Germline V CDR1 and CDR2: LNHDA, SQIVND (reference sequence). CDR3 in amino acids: CASTGGPRGPQYF. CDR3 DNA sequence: TGTGCCAGTACCGGGGGCCCAAGGGGGCCCCAGTACTTC.

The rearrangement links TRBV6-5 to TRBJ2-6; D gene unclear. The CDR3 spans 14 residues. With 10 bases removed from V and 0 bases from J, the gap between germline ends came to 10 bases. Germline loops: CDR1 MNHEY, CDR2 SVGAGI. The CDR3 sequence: CAIRPGSGANVLTF. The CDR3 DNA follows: TGTGCCATTCGACCGGGCTCTGGGGCCAACGTCCTGACTTTC.

The CDR3: CAWSLDWYGAGELFF. The CDR3 region has the DNA TGTGCCTGGAGTTTAGACTGGTACGGGGCCGGGGAGCTGTTTTTT. This chain uses TRBV30 with TRBJ2-2, with D possibly matching TRBD2 (5 bases). Trimming removed 2 bases at V and 6 bases at J, with 16 bases between. The CDR3 sequence is 15 residues long. The germline CDR1 and CDR2 sequences are GTSNPN and SVGIG (reference sequence).

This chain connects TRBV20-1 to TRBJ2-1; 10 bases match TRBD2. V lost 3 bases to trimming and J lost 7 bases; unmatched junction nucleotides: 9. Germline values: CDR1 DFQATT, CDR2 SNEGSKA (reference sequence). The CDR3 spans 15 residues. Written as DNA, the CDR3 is TGCAGTGCTAGTCAGGTAGCGGGAGGAGGTAATGAGCAGTTCTTC. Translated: CSASQVAGGGNEQFF.

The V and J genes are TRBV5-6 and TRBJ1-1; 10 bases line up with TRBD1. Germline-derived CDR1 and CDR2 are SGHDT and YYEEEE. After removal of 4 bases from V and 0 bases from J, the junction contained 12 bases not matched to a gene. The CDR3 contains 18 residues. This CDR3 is CASSTDRGYLGLNTEAFF. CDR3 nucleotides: TGTGCCAGCAGCACGGACAGGGGGTATTTAGGCTTGAACACTGAAGCTTTCTTT.

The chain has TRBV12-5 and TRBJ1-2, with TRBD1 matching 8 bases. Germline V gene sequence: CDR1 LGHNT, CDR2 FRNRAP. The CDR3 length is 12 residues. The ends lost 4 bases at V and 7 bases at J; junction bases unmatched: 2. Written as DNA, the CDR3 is TGTGCTAGTGGTTCCGACAGGGGTGGCTACACCTTC. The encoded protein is CASGSDRGGYTF.